Described below is a single T cell receptor beta chain sequence and its context. Its antigen is unknown. With a J-beta primer mix and a sample-barcoded 5' primer, a second PCR ran about 7 to 12 cycles. Each cDNA molecule carried a tag from a template-switch adaptor that contained 12 random nucleotides. TCRdb passed the 5' RACE reads through MiXCR, listing each CDR3 protein once. Seen here are around 1.5 million distinct CDR3 sequences, 55% to 75% observed once, and the top ten hold over 6.5%. The sample is drawn from a study of blood T cells in healthy people across ages. Study-level findings and limits: In these data, TCR beta diversity tracked strongly with naive T cell percentage.

Healthy Caucasians from Russia aged roughly 6 to 100 served as donors. Every sample had a minimum of 6.5 million PBMCs isolated. Trimming cost V 2 bases and J 1 base, with 3 bases left between them. CDR1 is DFQATT, CDR2 SNEGSKA, per germline (reference sequence). This CDR3 region has 11 residues. The sequencing sample was made of blood. The receptor's source is a man between 18 and 29 years old in good health. This chain connects TRBV20-1 to TRBJ2-7; D gene ambiguous. CDR3 protein: CSARMSYEQYF. CDR3 DNA: TGCAGTGCTAGAATGTCCTACGAGCAGTACTTC.